This T cell receptor (beta chain) was documented in a study of blood T cells in healthy people across ages. Study results and limitations: Naive T cell percentage by flow cytometry tracked strongly with beta diversity.

As regards this clonotype: Its antigen is as yet unknown.

Using a J-beta primer mix together with a sample-barcoded 5' primer, a second PCR was run for roughly 6 to 12 cycles. TCRdb re-called the 5' RACE reads through MiXCR, storing one row per CDR3 protein. The table has about 780,000 distinct CDR3 sequences, more than 25% seen once. The V end lost 5 bases, the J end lost 8 bases, and 16 bases lay between the germline ends. The CDR3 runs 13 residues. CDR1 is SGHRS, CDR2 YFSETQ, per germline. These data also formed part of another study, on T cells of mothers and their children.

The chain uses TRBV5-1 and TRBJ1-2; D possibly corresponds to TRBD1 (5 bases). This sequence was found in a boy aged 5-17 years in good health. Sequenced sample: blood. The CDR3 sequence is CASRSGPSEGYTF. CDR3 DNA sequence: TGCGCCAGCAGATCGGGACCCTCGGAAGGCTACACCTTC. Combining the CDR3 with reference TRBV5-1 and TRBJ1-2 gives the whole variable domain KAGVTQTPRYLIKTRGQQVTLSCSPISGHRSVSWYQQTPGQGLQFLFEYFSETQRNKGNFPGRFSGRQFSNSRSEMNVSTLELGDSALYLCASRSGPSEGYTFGSGTRLTVV.